Listed below are T cell receptor beta chains from one sample, sequenced in a study of T cell changes during pregnancy in multiple sclerosis. Here immunoSEQ multiplex PCR was the method, and the copy in TCRdb shows in-frame clones only, minus some. The sample consists of tens of thousands of clones, 89% of them appearing once. This specimen consisted of CD8+ T cells from peripheral blood mononuclear cells, obtained in the second trimester of pregnancy. The receptors shown here come from a female donor with multiple sclerosis, enrolled in a pregnancy study. The CDR3 runs from the conserved cysteine through the conserved F or W. The D gene is left open where the match is weak. A row's size may be missing; if present it is once, few, many or a size class.

.	TRBV19	.	TRBJ1-1	CASSIVASPGTEAFF	TGTGCCAGTAGTATAGTAGCCTCTCCGGGAACTGAAGCTTTCTTT
.	TRBV5-4	TRBD2	TRBJ2-2	CASTPSGVRDTGELFF	TGTGCCAGCACCCCCAGCGGGGTAAGGGACACCGGGGAGCTGTTTTTT
.	TRBV11-2	.	TRBJ2-2	CASSLQGSGELFF	TGTGCCAGCAGCTTACAGGGTTCAGGGGAGCTGTTTTTT
.	TRBV6-6	TRBD1	TRBJ1-4	CASSSPDRLNEKLFF	TGTGCCAGCAGTTCCCCGGACAGGTTGAATGAAAAACTGTTTTTT
.	TRBV6-5	TRBD1	TRBJ2-1	CASSRDRAYNEQFF	TGTGCCAGCAGTAGGGACAGGGCCTACAATGAGCAGTTCTTC
.	TRBV7-9	.	TRBJ1-1	CASSLERETEAFF	TGTGCCAGCAGCTTAGAGAGGGAGACTGAAGCTTTCTTT
.	TRBV7-6	TRBD1	TRBJ1-2	CASSPAGQGAPNYGYTF	TGTGCCAGCAGCCCCGCGGGACAGGGGGCTCCAAACTATGGCTACACCTTC
.	TRBV10-3	TRBD1	TRBJ2-1	CAISERPGGYNEQFF	TGTGCCATCAGTGAGAGGCCAGGGGGTTACAATGAGCAGTTCTTC
few	TRBV19	TRBD1	TRBJ2-7	CASSIDRGQGEQYF	TGTGCCAGTAGTATAGACAGGGGGCAAGGCGAGCAGTACTTC
.	TRBV6-5	TRBD1	TRBJ1-5	CASSAAGTGSQPQHF	TGTGCCAGCAGTGCTGCCGGGACAGGGAGTCAGCCCCAGCATTTT
once	TRBV7-9	TRBD1	TRBJ1-2	CASSYSVPGGDGYTF	TGTGCCAGCAGCTACTCGGTCCCAGGGGGCGACGGCTACACCTTC
.	TRBV6-6	.	TRBJ2-1	CASHSISGNEQFF	TGTGCCAGCCACTCAATATCGGGCAATGAGCAGTTCTTC
.	TRBV13	.	TRBJ2-1	CASSPDSNEQFF	TGTGCCAGCAGCCCGGACTCTAATGAGCAGTTCTTC
.	TRBV9	TRBD2	TRBJ2-1	CASSVSGRAGDEQFF	TGTGCCAGCAGCGTTAGCGGGAGGGCCGGGGATGAGCAGTTCTTC